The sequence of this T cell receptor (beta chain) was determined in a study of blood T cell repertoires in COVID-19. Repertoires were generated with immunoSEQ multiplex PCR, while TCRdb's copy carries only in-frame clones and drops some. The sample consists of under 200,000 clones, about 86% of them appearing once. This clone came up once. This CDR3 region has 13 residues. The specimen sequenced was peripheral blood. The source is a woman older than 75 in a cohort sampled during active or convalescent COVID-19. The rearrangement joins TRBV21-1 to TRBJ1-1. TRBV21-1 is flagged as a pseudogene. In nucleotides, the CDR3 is TGTGCCGGCTCGGATCCGGGGTACACTGAAGCTTTCTTT. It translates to CAGSDPGYTEAFF.